Sequencing of this T cell receptor (beta chain) was carried out in a study of blood T cell repertoires in COVID-19 (dated by TCRdb to 2018 to 2021). At the level of the whole study: Collaborator samples came from the United States, Italy and Spain and covered acute and convalescent phases of COVID-19. The prospective study material was composed of cDNA or gDNA derived from T cells, B-cell-depleted T cells, or PBMCs. The dataset comprised deeply sampled blood TCRbeta repertoires from subjects exposed to, actively infected with, or recovered from COVID-19. A freely available public database, intended as a resource for researchers studying the immune response to SARS-CoV-2, is where the repertoires were released. The samples were drawn from two sources: the first 160 participants of the ongoing ImmuneRACE study, and 1,000 to 1,500 subjects contributed by 6 global collaborators. Nearly every sample came with metadata listing a de-identified subject ID, COVID-19 status, age in years and sex. HLA class I and class II types, where available, came from metadata supplied by the sample provider rather than from assay-based typing. Points the paper makes about the study in general: The quantity of clinical and demographic metadata differed by source and by participant and was supplied without curation.

The immunoSEQ Assay, a bias-controlled multiplex PCR, was used to amplify TCRbeta CDR3 regions from genomic DNA. Under the source paper's analysis protocol: The number of nucleated cells in each sample was estimated by amplification of reference gene primers within the assay. To quantify the absolute abundance of each unique TCRbeta CDR3 rearrangement, sequence reads were collapsed and filtered. For each sample, productive Simpson clonality was calculated as the square root of Simpson's diversity index across productive rearrangements. TCRdb obtained this table from immuneACCESS and retained in-frame rearrangements with V and J assigned. These tables miss some clones; where compared with another copy, unresolved V genes account for less than half of the shortfall, and the remainder is unexplained. That table is the source of V, J and clone size, and D and trimming were worked out from the DNA. This sample comprises fewer than 120,000 clones, 70% to 90% of them detected only once. Of the sample, around 4.8% falls within the top ten clones.

Collaborating institutions collected whole blood in K2EDTA tubes following their own protocols. For TCRbeta analysis, collaborators shipped samples in one of three forms: frozen whole blood, isolated PBMCs, or DNA extracted from either of those sample types. Inclusive of the bounding cysteine and phenylalanine, the CDR3 is 14 residues long. Only CDR3 DNA is held: 42 bases, read in frame from base 1. According to the germline V gene (reference sequence), CDR1 reads LNHNV and CDR2 reads YYDKDF. At the junction V is shortened by 1 base and J by 4 bases; bases outside the gene matches: 4. Turning to this clone: No antigen is known for it. No quality values exist for individual bases; no much larger clone is one base distant.

The chain was built from TRBV15 and TRBJ2-7, and 7 junctional nucleotides match TRBD1. The receptor was isolated from a human donor in a cohort sampled during active COVID-19. The specimen sequenced was peripheral blood. The CDR3: CATSRVDRDYEQYF. In nucleotide form, the sequence is TGTGCCACCAGCAGAGTCGACAGGGATTACGAGCAGTACTTC.